This entry lists 2 T cell receptor beta chains sequenced from one sample in a study of OX40 agonist ivuxolimab in advanced cancers. Method: immunoSEQ multiplex PCR; TCRdb's copy keeps in-frame clones and lacks some. Among roughly 60,000 clones listed, more than 85% were seen once. Specimen: CD4+ or CD8+ T cells sorted from blood, collected in a trial of the OX40 agonist ivuxolimab. The receptor set was obtained from an adult with an advanced solid tumor such as melanoma, head and neck, liver or kidney cancer.

The rearrangement joins TRBV7-9 to TRBJ1-2; perhaps TRBD1 as D (6 bases). The CDR3 consists of 14 residues. V was clipped by 1 base and J by 7 bases, with 13 bases between them. Germline values: CDR1 SEHNR, CDR2 FQNEAQ (reference sequence). The CDR3 spells CASSLVSGGFGYTF. The CDR3 DNA is TGTGCCAGCAGCTTAGTTTCCGGGGGCTTTGGCTACACCTTC.

V usage is TRBV18 and J usage is TRBJ2-7; D gene uncertain. Trimming removed 2 bases at V and 3 bases at J, with 5 bases between. CDR3 length equals 12 residues. CDR1 and CDR2 (germline): KGHSH, LQKENI. The CDR3 reads CASSPNNYEQYF. Written as DNA, the CDR3 is TGTGCCAGCTCACCAAACAACTACGAGCAGTACTTC.